Each of the 11 T cell receptor beta chains below was sequenced from the same sample in a study of blood T cell repertoires in COVID-19. Clones were sequenced by immunoSEQ multiplex PCR, and TCRdb holds only the in-frame ones, with some missing. The table shows about 59,000 clones, with roughly 90% occurring only once. The sample was peripheral blood. All receptors derive from a man older than 75 in a cohort sampled during active COVID-19.

The V gene is TRBV5-1, the J gene TRBJ2-5, with D possibly TRBD2 on 6 matching bases. V was clipped by 1 base and J by 4 bases, with 8 bases between them. The CDR3 has 13 amino acids. Looked up from germline, CDR1 is SGHRS and CDR2 is YFSETQ. CDR3 nucleotide sequence: TGCGCCAGCAGCTTGCAGGGAGGAGAGACCCAGTACTTC. Protein product: CASSLQGGETQYF.

This chain joins TRBV19 and TRBJ1-2; D possibly corresponds to TRBD1 (5 bases). The CDR3 runs 14 residues. Trimming pared 8 bases from V and 2 bases from J, leaving 15 bases between. CDR1 and CDR2 from the germline V gene are LNHDA and SQIVND (reference sequence). The CDR3 DNA reads TGTGCCAGTCACCGGGCCGGGGGGAACTATGGCTACACCTTC. Translated, it gives CASHRAGGNYGYTF.

The chain couples TRBV20-1 to TRBJ2-6; D remains unclear. CDR1 is DFQATT and CDR2 is SNEGSKA in the germline V gene (reference sequence). The germline V and J ends were trimmed by 3 bases and 0 bases, with 15 bases remaining between them. The CDR3 extends over 17 amino acids. CDR3 sequence reads: CSASYRVPSSGANVLTF. CDR3 nucleotide sequence: TGCAGTGCTAGTTATCGGGTTCCTTCCTCTGGGGCCAACGTCCTGACTTTC.

The chain uses TRBV28 and TRBJ1-2; weak D call: TRBD1 (6 bases). In germline, CDR1 is MDHEN, CDR2 SYDVKM. Trimming removed 6 bases at V and 8 bases at J, with 16 bases between. The CDR3 sequence is 13 residues long. In DNA form, the CDR3 reads TGTGCCAGCAGGGAGAGTGTAGGGGGAGGCTACACCTTC. Translation gives CASRESVGGGYTF.

The rearrangement uses TRBV3-1 (or the pseudogene TRBV3-2) and TRBJ1-1, with D perhaps matching TRBD1 (6 bases). CDR1 is LGHDT, CDR2 YNNKEL, per germline (reference sequence). Trimming cost V 0 bases and J 8 bases, with 13 bases left between them. The CDR3 sequence is 14 residues long. CDR3 protein: CASSQEVRRGEAFF. The CDR3 region has the DNA TGTGCCAGCAGCCAAGAGGTCCGAAGGGGGGAAGCTTTCTTT.

This rearrangement joins TRBV6-1 to TRBJ1-3, with a weak D call TRBD1 (5 bases). The CDR3 is made up of 15 amino acids. Germline-derived CDR1 and CDR2 are MNHNS and SASEGT. V lost 2 bases and J lost 0, with 8 bases in between. CDR3 amino acids: CASSEPGHSGNTIYF. The CDR3 nucleotides are TGTGCCAGCAGTGAACCCGGACACTCTGGAAACACCATATATTTT.

The chain employs TRBV3-1 (or the pseudogene TRBV3-2) and TRBJ2-3, with 8 bases identical to TRBD1. CDR1 is LGHDT and CDR2 is YNNKEL in the germline V gene (reference sequence). The ends lost 4 bases at V and 2 bases at J; junction bases unmatched: 8. The CDR3 length is 16 residues. Here the CDR3 reads CASSRTGRGATDTQYF. In DNA, the CDR3 is TGTGCCAGCAGCCGGACAGGGCGCGGGGCCACAGATACGCAGTATTTT.

The gene calls are TRBV3-1 (or the pseudogene TRBV3-2) and TRBJ1-2; D unclear. The CDR3 covers 14 residues. Looked up from germline, CDR1 is LGHDT and CDR2 is YNNKEL (reference sequence). Deletions cut 6 bases from V and 3 bases from J, with 14 bases between. CDR3 amino acids: CASSGFGLDYGYTF. CDR3 nucleotide sequence: TGTGCCAGCAGTGGCTTCGGGTTGGACTATGGCTACACCTTC.

J is TRBJ2-3 and V is TRBV3-1 (or the pseudogene TRBV3-2); D is unclear. This CDR3 spans 15 amino acids. CDR1 and CDR2 from the germline V gene are LGHDT and YNNKEL (reference sequence). With 1 base removed from V and 0 bases from J, the gap between germline ends came to 8 bases. CDR3 protein: CASSQVVGSTDTQYF. CDR3 coding DNA: TGTGCCAGCAGCCAAGTGGTGGGCAGCACAGATACGCAGTATTTT.

The chain couples TRBV5-1 to TRBJ1-1, with TRBD1 as a possible D gene (6 bases). Per germline, CDR1 SGHRS and CDR2 YFSETQ. Trimming cost V 4 bases and J 6 bases, with 13 bases left between them. The CDR3 totals 13 residues. CDR3 nucleotides: TGCGCCAGCAGCGAGCAGGGGATCGCTGAAGCTTTCTTT. The encoded protein is CASSEQGIAEAFF.

This clone was observed once. The rearrangement uses TRBV12-3 or TRBV12-4 and TRBJ1-4; tentatively, D is TRBD1 (5 bases). The CDR3 sequence is 13 residues long. V was trimmed by 3 bases and J by 7 bases, leaving 9 bases between them. The CDR3 is CASSLGGGEKLFF. The DNA for the CDR3 is TGTGCCAGCAGTTTGGGGGGAGGTGAAAAACTGTTTTTT.